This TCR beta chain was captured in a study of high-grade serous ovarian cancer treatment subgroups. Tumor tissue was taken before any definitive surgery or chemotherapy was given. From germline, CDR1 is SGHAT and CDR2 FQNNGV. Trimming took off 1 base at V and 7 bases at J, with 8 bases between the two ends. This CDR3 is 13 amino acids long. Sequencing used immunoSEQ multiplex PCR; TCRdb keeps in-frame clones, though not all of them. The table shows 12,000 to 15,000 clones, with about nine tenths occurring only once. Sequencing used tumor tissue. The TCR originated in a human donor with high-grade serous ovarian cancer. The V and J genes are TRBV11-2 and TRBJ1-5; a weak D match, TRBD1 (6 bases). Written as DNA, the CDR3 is TGTGCCAGCAGCTTAGTCCAGGGGCAGCCCCAGCATTTT. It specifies CASSLVQGQPQHF.